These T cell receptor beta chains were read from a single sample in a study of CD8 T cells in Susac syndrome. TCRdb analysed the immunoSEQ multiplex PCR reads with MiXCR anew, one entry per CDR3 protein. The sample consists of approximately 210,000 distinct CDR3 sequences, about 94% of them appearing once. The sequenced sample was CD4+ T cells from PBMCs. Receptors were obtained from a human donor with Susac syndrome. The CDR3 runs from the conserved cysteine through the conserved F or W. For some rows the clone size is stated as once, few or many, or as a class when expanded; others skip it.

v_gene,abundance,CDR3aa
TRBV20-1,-,CSARDWTSVQDEQFF
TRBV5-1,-,CASSLKGPNTGELFF
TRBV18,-,CASSPEGNSPLHF
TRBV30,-,CAWSDRGREQFF
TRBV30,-,CAWSQGPYEQYF
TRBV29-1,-,CSGQWVNTEAFF
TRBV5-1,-,CASSLGLVYGYTF
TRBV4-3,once,CASSQGPGTGANTEAFF
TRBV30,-,CAWGVVEGPLHF
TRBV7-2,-,CASSLTLGGTIGTDTQYF
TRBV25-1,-,CASSELEGMMNTEAFF
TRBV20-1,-,CSVITGTQNIQYF
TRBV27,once,CASTLQGEQFF
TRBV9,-,CASSVGAGGAEAFF
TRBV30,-,CAGRQDVTEAFF
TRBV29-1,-,CSVLTGPNQPQHF
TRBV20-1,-,CSALGGDYEQYF
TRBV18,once,CASSPVSQGYEQYF
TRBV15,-,CATSAFRGMNTEAFF
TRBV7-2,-,CASTTTGGGYGYTF
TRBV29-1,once,CSATSPGRVTEAFF
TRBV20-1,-,CSARPSGHVYGYTF
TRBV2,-,CASSGQSTDTQYF
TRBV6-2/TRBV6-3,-,CASSYRREGSYEQYF
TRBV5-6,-,CASSLAGTLETQYF
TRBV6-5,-,CASSPSHGGNYGYTF
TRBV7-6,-,CASSPLAGGRNYGYTF
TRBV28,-,CASSSSKQGAKYGYTF
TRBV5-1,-,CASSLSDRLSGNTIYF
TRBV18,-,CASSPRDSGNTIYF
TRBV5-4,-,CASSSLLPGLIMNTEAFF
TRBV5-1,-,CASSFLDGQIGYTF
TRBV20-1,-,CSARGGLGLSF
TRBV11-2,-,CASSSQVDSYNEQFF
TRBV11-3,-,CASSMTGSLEEGYTF
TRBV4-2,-,CASSQDPGQLNTEAFF
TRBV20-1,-,CSAEPPGGGTEAFF
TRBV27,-,CASSPAGGPWEQYF
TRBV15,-,CATSRDVETEAFF
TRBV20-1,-,CSARDVDEQFF
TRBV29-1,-,CSVGEQGLGTF
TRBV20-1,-,CGTLRTGGRSPLHF
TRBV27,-,CASSLSDGGPEQYF
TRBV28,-,CASSPPGGQYGYTF
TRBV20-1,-,CSAAGQGAYGNQPQHF
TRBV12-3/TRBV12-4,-,CASTLSGVHGYTF
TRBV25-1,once,CASSASDRGNTEAFF
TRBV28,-,CASNMGGWYQETQYF
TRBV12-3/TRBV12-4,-,CASSLTAAAYSNQPQHF
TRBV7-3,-,CASSLDRGTEAFF
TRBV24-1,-,CATSDRQGATTDTQYF
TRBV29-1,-,CSAEETGSSGANVLTF
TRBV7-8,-,CASSSLLRTTNTGELFF
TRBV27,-,CASSGQRRMNTEAFF
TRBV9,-,CASSGIAEETQYF
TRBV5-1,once,CASSLGLPEGTEAFF